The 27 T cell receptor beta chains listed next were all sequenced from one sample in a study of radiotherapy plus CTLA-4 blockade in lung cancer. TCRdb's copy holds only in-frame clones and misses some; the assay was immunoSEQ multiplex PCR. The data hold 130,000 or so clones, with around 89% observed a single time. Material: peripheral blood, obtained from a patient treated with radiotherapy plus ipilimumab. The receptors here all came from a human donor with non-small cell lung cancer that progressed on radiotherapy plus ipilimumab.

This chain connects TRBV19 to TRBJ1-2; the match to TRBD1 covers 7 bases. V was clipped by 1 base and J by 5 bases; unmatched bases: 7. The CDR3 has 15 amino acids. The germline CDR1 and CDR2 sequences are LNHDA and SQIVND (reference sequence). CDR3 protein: CASSIAPDREYGYTF. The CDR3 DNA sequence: TGTGCCAGTAGTATAGCCCCCGACAGGGAGTATGGCTACACCTTC.

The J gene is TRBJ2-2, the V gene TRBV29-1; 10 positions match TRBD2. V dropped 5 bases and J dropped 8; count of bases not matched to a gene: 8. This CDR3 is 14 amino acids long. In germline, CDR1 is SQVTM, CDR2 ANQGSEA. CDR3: CSVTPGLAKGELFF. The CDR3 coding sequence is TGCAGCGTTACCCCGGGACTAGCGAAGGGGGAGCTGTTTTTT.

Here the CDR3 DNA reads TGTGCCAGCAGACTCCCAACTAGCACAGATACGCAGTATTTT. Translation gives CASRLPTSTDTQYF. The chain joins TRBV6-6 to TRBJ2-3; D not resolved. Germline V gene sequence: CDR1 MNHNY, CDR2 SVGAGI (reference sequence). Trimming pared 6 bases from V and 0 bases from J, leaving 10 bases between. The CDR3 has 14 amino acids.

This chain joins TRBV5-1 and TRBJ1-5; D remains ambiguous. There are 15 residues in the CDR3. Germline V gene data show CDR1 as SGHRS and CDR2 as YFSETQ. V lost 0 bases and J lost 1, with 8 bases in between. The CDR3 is CASSLGTGSNQPQHF. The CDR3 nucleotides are TGCGCCAGCAGCTTGGGTACGGGCAGCAATCAGCCCCAGCATTTT.

The CDR3 here is CASSQQGRNQPQHF. Written as DNA, the CDR3 is TGCGCCAGCAGTCAACAGGGCCGCAATCAGCCCCAGCATTTT. The chain has TRBV10-2 and TRBJ1-5, with D possibly being TRBD1 (6 bases). This CDR3 is 14 amino acids long. V gave up 5 bases and J gave up 2 bases, with 10 bases separating them. CDR1 and CDR2 from the germline V gene are WSHSY and SAAADI.

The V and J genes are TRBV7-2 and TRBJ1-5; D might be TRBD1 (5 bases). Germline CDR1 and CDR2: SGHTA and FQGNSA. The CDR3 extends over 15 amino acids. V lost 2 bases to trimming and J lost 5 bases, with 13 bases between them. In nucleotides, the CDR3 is TGTGCCAGCAGCTTAATGGGGGTTACGGATCAGCCCCAGCATTTT. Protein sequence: CASSLMGVTDQPQHF. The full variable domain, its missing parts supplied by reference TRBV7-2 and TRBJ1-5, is GAGVSQSPSNKVTEKGKDVELRCDPISGHTALYWYRQSLGQGLEFLIYFQGNSAPDKSGLPSDRFSAERTGGSVSTLTIQRTQQEDSAVYLCASSLMGVTDQPQHFGDGTRLSIL.

As DNA, the CDR3 is TGTGCCAGCAGTTTGGGACTAGCGGAGATTATATACAATGAGCAGTTCTTC. Protein: CASSLGLAEIIYNEQFF. The J gene is TRBJ2-1, the V gene TRBV28; 11 bases align to TRBD2. The CDR3 covers 17 residues. The V and J ends lost 3 bases and 4 bases, in that order; junction bases with no gene match: 8. Germline V gene data show CDR1 as MDHEN and CDR2 as SYDVKM.

The CDR3 here is CASSARQGGGGGYTF. The DNA for the CDR3 is TGTGCCAGCAGTGCCCGACAGGGGGGCGGCGGCGGCTACACCTTC. This rearrangement joins TRBV25-1 to TRBJ1-2, with 9 bases matching TRBD1. Germline-derived CDR1 and CDR2 are MGHDK and SYGVNS. V lost 4 bases and J lost 8; bases outside the gene matches: 11. There are 15 residues in the CDR3.

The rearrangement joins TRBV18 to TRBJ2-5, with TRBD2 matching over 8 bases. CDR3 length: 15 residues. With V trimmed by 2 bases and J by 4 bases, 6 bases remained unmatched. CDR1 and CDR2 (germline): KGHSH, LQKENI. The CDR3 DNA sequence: TGTGCCAGCTCACCATATCCGGGAGGGGGAGAGACCCAGTACTTC. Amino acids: CASSPYPGGGETQYF.

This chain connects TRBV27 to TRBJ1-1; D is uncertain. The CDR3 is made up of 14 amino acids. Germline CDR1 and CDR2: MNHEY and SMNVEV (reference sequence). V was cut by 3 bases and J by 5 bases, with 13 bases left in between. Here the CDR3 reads CASSFGPRGTEAFF. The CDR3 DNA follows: TGTGCCAGCAGTTTCGGCCCCCGAGGGACTGAAGCTTTCTTT.

The CDR3 DNA sequence: TGTGCCAGCAGCCCCCGACAGCATGAAAAACTGTTTTTT. Translating gives CASSPRQHEKLFF. The chain joins TRBV7-2 to TRBJ1-4; the D gene is possibly TRBD1 (5 bases). CDR3 length: 13 residues. The V and J ends lost 5 bases and 6 bases respectively, with 10 bases between them. Per germline, CDR1 SGHTA and CDR2 FQGNSA.

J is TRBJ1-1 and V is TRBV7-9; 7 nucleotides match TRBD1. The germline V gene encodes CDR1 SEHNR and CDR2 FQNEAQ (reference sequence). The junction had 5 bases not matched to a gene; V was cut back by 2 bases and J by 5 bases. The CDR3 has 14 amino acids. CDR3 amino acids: CASSLLGGRTEAFF. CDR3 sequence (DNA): TGTGCCAGCAGCTTATTAGGGGGCCGAACTGAAGCTTTCTTT.

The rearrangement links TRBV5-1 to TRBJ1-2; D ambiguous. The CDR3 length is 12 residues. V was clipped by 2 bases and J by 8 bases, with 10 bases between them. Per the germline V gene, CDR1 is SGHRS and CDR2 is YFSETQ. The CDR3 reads CASSFSQTGYTF. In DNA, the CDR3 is TGCGCCAGCAGCTTTAGCCAGACGGGCTACACCTTC. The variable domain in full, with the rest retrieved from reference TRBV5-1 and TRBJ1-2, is KAGVTQTPRYLIKTRGQQVTLSCSPISGHRSVSWYQQTPGQGLQFLFEYFSETQRNKGNFPGRFSGRQFSNSRSEMNVSTLELGDSALYLCASSFSQTGYTFGSGTRLTVV.

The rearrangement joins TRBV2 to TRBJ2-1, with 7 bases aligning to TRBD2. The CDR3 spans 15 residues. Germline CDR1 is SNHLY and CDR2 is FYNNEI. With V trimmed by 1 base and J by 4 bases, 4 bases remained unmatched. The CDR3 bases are TGTGCCAGCAGTGAAGACCAAGCGGGATACAATGAGCAGTTCTTC. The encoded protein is CASSEDQAGYNEQFF.

The CDR3: CASSFGGAQETQYF. DNA of the CDR3: TGCGCCAGCAGCTTTGGGGGAGCCCAAGAGACCCAGTACTTC. V and J are TRBV5-1 and TRBJ2-5; D is tentatively TRBD1 or TRBD2 (5 bases each). CDR1 and CDR2 (germline): SGHRS, YFSETQ. Trimming cost V 2 bases and J 1 base, with 9 bases left between them. This CDR3 is 14 amino acids long.

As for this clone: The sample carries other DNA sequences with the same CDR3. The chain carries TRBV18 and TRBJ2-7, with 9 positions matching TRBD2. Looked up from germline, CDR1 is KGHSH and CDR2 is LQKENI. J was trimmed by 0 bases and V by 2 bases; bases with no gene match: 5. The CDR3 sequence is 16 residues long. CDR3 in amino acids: CASSPGLAGTSYEQYF. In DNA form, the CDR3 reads TGTGCCAGCTCACCAGGCCTAGCGGGGACCTCCTACGAGCAGTACTTC.

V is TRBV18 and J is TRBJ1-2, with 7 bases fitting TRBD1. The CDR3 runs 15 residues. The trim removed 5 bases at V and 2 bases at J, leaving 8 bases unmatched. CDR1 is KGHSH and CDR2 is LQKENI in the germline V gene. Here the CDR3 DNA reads TGTGCCAGCTCAAAGAACACAGGGGCCAACTATGGCTACACCTTC. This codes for CASSKNTGANYGYTF.

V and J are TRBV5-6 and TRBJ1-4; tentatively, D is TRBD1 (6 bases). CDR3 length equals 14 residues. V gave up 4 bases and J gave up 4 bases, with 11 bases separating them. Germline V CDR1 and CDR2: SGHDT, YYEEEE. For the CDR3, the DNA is TGTGCCAGCAGCCCGGGACACAGTAATGAAAAACTGTTTTTT. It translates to CASSPGHSNEKLFF. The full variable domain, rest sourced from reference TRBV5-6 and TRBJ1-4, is DAGVTQSPTHLIKTRGQQVTLRCSPKSGHDTVSWYQQALGQGPQFIFQYYEEEERQRGNFPDRFSGHQFPNYSSELNVNALLLGDSALYLCASSPGHSNEKLFFGSGTQLSVL.

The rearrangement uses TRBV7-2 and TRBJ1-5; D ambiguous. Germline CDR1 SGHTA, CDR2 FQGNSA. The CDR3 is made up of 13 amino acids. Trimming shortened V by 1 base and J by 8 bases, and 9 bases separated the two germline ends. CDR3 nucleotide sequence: TGTGCCAGCAGCTTAGACTTCCGGGAGCCCCAGCATTTT. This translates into CASSLDFREPQHF.

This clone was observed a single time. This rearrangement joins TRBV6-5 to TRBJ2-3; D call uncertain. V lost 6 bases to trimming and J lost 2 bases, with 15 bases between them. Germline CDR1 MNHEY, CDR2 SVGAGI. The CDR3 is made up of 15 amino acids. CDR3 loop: CASSSTRWSTDTQYF. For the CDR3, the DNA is TGTGCCAGCAGCTCAACCCGTTGGTCCACAGATACGCAGTATTTT.

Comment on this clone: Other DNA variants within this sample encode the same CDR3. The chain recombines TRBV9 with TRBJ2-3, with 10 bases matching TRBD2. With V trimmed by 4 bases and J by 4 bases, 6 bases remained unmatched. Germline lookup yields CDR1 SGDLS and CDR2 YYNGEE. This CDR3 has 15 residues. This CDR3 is CASSLSGRGADTQYF. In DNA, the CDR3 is TGTGCCAGCAGCTTAAGCGGGAGGGGGGCAGATACGCAGTATTTT.

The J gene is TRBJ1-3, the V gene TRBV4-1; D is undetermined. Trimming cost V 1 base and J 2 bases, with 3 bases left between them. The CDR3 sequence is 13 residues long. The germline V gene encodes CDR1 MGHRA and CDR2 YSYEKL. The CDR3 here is CASSQVPGNTIYF. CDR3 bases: TGCGCCAGCAGCCAAGTCCCTGGAAACACCATATATTTT.

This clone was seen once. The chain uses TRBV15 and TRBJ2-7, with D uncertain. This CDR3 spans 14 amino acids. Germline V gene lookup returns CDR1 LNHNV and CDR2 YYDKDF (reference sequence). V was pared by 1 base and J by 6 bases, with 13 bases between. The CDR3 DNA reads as TGTGCCACCAGCAGAGGACCACCGCCCCTCGAGCAGTACTTC. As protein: CATSRGPPPLEQYF.

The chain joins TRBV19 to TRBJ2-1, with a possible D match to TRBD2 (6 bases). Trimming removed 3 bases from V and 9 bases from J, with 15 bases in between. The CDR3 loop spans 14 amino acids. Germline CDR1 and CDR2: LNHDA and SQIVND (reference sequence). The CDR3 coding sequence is TGTGCCAGTAGTATGGCGACTAGTTCCGGTGAGCAGTTCTTC. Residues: CASSMATSSGEQFF.

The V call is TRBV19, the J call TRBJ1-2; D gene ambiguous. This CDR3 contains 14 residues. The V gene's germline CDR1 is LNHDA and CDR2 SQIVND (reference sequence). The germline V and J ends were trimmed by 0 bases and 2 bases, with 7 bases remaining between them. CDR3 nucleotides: TGTGCCAGTAGTATAGATATTGGGAACTATGGCTACACCTTC. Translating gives CASSIDIGNYGYTF.

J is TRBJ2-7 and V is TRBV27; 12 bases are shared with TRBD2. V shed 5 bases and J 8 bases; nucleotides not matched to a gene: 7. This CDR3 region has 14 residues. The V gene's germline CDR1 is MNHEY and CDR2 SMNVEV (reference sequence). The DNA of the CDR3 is TGTGCCAGCAGTCCGGGACTAGCGGGTAGTCAGCAGTACTTC. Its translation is CASSPGLAGSQQYF.

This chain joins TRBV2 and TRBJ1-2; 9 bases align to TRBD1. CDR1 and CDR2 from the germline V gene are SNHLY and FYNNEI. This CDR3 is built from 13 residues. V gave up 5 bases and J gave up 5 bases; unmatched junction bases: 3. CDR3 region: CASSKGQGYGYTF. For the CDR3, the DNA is TGTGCCAGCAGTAAGGGACAGGGTTATGGCTACACCTTC.